The sequence of this T cell receptor (beta chain) was determined in a study of shared clonotypes between healthy human individuals. Only Caucasian adults living in Nashville, Tennessee made up the donor group. Study-level points and caveats: Researchers sampled blood only, noting tissue repertoires likely differ. The study found lower generation probabilities in non-shared clonotypes than in those shared by all four donors. Generally, naive subsets (rather than memory subsets) showed larger estimated richness.

Only one count was recorded for this clone. Its cognate antigen is unknown. Trimming pared 3 bases from V and 5 bases from J, leaving 17 bases between. In germline, CDR1 is LNHDA, CDR2 SQIVND (reference sequence). The CDR3 length is 16 residues. Some clones are missing from TCRdb's copy, which holds only in-frame ones; the method was immunoSEQ multiplex PCR. The sample holds 180,000 or so clones, around 93% seen once. The chain combines TRBV19 with TRBJ2-1, with D tentatively TRBD1 or TRBD2 (5 bases each). The TCR originated in a young woman in good health. The sample taken for sequencing was naive CD4+ T cells sorted from blood. The subset is: CD45RA+ positively selected. CDR3 protein: CASSILRETWDNEQFF. For the CDR3, the DNA is TGTGCCAGTAGTATTCTCAGGGAGACATGGGACAATGAGCAGTTCTTC.